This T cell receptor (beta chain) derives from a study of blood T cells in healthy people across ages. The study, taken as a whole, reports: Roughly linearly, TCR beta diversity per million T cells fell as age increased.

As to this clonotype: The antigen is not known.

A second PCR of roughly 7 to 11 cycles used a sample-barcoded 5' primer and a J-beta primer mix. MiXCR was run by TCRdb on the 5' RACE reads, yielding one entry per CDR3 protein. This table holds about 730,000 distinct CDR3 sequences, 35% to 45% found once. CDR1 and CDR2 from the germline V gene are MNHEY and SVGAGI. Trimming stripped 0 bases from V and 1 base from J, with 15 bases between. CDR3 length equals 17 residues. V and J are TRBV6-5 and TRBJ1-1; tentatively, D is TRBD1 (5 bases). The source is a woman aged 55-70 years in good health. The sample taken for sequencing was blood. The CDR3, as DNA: TGTGCCAGCAGTTACTCGATCGGGGGTGCTGGGAACACTGAAGCTTTCTTT. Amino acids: CASSYSIGGAGNTEAFF.